Described below is a single T cell receptor beta chain sequence and its context. The antigen this receptor binds is unknown. No qualities accompany the bases; no much larger clone lies one base away. The data belong to a study of regulatory T cells in long-lasting Graves disease (dated by TCRdb to about 2021). About the investigation overall: Persistent Graves' disease was defined as antithyroid drug treatment for over 5 years with persistently positive TSH receptor autoantibodies. TCR sequencing covered approximately 13 persistent and around 20 newly diagnosed Graves' disease patients, 33 samples in total. Persistent Graves' disease patients in the clinical cohort had taken antithyroid drugs for about 10.3 years on average. Peripheral blood TCR sequencing and RNA sequencing compared persistent Graves' disease patients with newly diagnosed Graves' disease patients. The study was conducted in China and was registered as a clinical trial.

From its cysteine to its phenylalanine, the CDR3 spans 14 amino acids. Only the CDR3 region is kept as DNA, spanning 42 bases read in frame from base 1. A distance of 15 bases separates the germline ends of V and J, which lose 5 bases and 7 bases respectively. Looking up the germline V gene yields CDR1 SGHTA and CDR2 FQGTGA. The time point tag for this specimen amounts to: persistent/refractory GD, antithyroid drugs over 5 years with positive TRAb. For both TCR sequencing and RNA sequencing, RNA was extracted from PBMCs using TRIzol. The diagnosis of Graves' disease followed American Thyroid Association guidelines. The patients came from an endocrinology department in Xi'an, China. From each patient, roughly 9 milliliters of peripheral blood was collected into an EDTA anticoagulant tube. Ficoll Paque Plus density gradient separation was used to isolate PBMCs, and no further T cell sorting was done. RNA quality was checked with an Agilent 2100 Bioanalyzer and agarose gel, and concentration with a NanoDrop 2000.

Summary of the overall study and its limitations: Preferential use of TRBV28, TRBJ1-2 and TRBJ2-5 was observed in persistent disease, whereas TRBV20-1 and TRBJ2-1 were favored in newly diagnosed disease. A larger number of public clonotypes was shared among persistent patients (more than 2,500) than among newly diagnosed patients (over 850). Only peripheral blood was studied, because thyroid tissue, the primary lesion, was inaccessible. Persistent Graves' disease patients showed lower TCR Shannon entropy and fewer highly expanded clones than newly diagnosed patients, suggesting clonal expansion. Only the TCR beta chain was sequenced and analyzed. The authors noted that the small sample size was a limitation that may lower accuracy.

Library preparation was by multiplex PCR. The reads were generated on an Illumina HiSeq 4000. CDR3 regions were amplified by Arm-PCR with iRepertoire HTBI primers to construct TCR beta libraries. Gel purification was performed on PCR products prior to sequencing. The original pipeline was this. Across samples, 62 TRBV and 13 to 15 TRBJ segments were identified and used for gene usage analysis of CDR3 amino acid clonotypes. Filtered high-quality paired reads were merged into contigs using COPE and FqMerger. BLAST was used to align contigs to the IMGT TRBV, TRBD and TRBJ reference genes, and CDR3 was defined following IMGT. Clonotypes above 0.1% frequency were classified as highly expanded clones. Repertoire diversity was measured by Shannon entropy, and V-J evenness by the Gini coefficient. A clonotype found in more than one individual was treated as public. The public reads were quality trimmed at Q25 with fastp and then assembled into clones with MiXCR by TCRdb, keeping productive beta chains. Identical CDR3 proteins give one entry, which carries the most common genes and DNA. TCRdb, not the original authors, processed these V and J calls. Recorded for this sample are 350,000 to 450,000 distinct CDR3 sequences; less than 25% of them occurred a single time. The ten largest clones add up to less than 25% of the sample.

The chain was built from TRBV7-3 and TRBJ2-4; TRBD2 is perhaps the D gene, given 6 matching bases. The source was peripheral blood mononuclear cells (PBMCs), collected when the disease was refractory, from a patient treated with antithyroid drugs. The source of this sequence is a female donor with Graves disease. CDR3 region: CASSLGGPENIQYF. The nucleotide sequence reads as follows: TGTGCCAGCAGCCTGGGAGGACCGGAGAACATTCAGTACTTC.